The present entry profiles one T cell receptor beta chain with its context. The PCR made use of 60 Vbeta and 13 Jbeta primers. Only in-frame clones appear in the TCRdb table, and some are missing; sequencing was by immunoSEQ multiplex PCR. Of approximately 92,000 clones listed, under 80% are singletons. The CDR3 covers 14 residues. From germline, CDR1 is SGHTA and CDR2 FQGNSA. Deletions cut 3 bases from V and 5 bases from J, with 13 bases between. This specimen comes from a study of cytomegalovirus exposure and HLA in healthy donors. The sequenced material came from PBMCs. This chain joins TRBV7-2 and TRBJ2-5; maybe TRBD1 (6 bases). The clonotype was recovered from a man aged 45-65 years in good health and CMV-seropositive. In DNA form, the CDR3 reads TGTGCCAGCAGCTTTGGACAGCGCCGGGAGACCCAGTACTTC. Protein: CASSFGQRRETQYF.